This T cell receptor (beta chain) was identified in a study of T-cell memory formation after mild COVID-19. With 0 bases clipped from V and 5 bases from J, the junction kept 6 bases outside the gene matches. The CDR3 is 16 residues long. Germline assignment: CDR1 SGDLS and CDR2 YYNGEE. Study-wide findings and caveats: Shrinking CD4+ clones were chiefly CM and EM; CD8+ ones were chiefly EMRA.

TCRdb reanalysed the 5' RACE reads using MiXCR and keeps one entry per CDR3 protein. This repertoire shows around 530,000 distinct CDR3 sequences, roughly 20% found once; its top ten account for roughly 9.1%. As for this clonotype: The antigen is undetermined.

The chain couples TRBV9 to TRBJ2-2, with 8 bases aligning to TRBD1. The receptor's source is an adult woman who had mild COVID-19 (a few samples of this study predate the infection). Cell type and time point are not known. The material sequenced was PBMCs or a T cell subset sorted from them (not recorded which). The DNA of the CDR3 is TGTGCCAGCAGCGTAGTGCAGGGGGCTAGTACCGGGGAGCTGTTTTTT. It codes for CASSVVQGASTGELFF.